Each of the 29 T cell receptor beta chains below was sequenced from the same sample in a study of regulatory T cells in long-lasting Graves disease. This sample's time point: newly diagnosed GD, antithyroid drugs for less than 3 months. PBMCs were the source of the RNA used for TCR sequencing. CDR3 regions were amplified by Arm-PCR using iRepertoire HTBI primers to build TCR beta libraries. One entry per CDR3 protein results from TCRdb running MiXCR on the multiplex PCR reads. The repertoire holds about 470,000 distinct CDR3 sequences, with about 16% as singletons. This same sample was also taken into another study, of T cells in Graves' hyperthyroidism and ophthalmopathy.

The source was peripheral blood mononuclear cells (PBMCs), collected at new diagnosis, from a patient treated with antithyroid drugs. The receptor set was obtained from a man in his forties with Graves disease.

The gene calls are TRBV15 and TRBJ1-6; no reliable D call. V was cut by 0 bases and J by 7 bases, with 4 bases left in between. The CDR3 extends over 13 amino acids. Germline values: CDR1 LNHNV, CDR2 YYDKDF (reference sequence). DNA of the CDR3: TGTGCCACCAGCAGAGATCTAAATTCACCCCTCCACTTT. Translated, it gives CATSRDLNSPLHF.

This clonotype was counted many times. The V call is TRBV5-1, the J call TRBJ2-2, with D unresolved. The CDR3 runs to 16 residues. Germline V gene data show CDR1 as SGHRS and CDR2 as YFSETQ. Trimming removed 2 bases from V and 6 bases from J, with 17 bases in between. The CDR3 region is CASSFRHQMGSGELFF. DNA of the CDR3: TGCGCCAGCAGCTTCCGACACCAGATGGGGTCCGGGGAGCTGTTTTTT.

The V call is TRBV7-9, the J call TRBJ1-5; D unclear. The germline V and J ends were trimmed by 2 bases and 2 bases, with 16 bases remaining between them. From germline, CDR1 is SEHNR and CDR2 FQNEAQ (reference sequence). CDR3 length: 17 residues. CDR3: CASSLITVGFGNQPQHF. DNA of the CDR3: TGTGCCAGCAGCTTAATAACGGTGGGCTTTGGCAATCAGCCCCAGCATTTT.

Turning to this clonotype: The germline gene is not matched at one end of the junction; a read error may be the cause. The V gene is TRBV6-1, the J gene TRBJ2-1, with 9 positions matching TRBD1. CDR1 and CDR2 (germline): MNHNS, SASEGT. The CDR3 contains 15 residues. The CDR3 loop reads CANSGGTGSYNEQFF. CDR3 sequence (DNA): TGTGCCAACAGTGGGGGGACAGGGTCCTACAATGAGCAGTTCTTC.

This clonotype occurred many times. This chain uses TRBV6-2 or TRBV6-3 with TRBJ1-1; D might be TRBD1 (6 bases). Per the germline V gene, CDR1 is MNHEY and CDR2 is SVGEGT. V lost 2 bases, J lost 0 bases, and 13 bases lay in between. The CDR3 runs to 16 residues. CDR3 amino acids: CASSYGQFFMNTEAFF. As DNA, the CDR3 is TGTGCCAGCAGTTACGGACAGTTTTTCATGAACACTGAAGCTTTCTTT.

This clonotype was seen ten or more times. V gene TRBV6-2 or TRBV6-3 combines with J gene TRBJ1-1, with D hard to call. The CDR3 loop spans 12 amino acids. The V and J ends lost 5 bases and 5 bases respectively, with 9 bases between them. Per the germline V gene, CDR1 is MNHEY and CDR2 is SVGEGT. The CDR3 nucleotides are TGTGCCAGCAGTGACCCGGGGACTGAAGCTTTCTTT. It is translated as CASSDPGTEAFF.

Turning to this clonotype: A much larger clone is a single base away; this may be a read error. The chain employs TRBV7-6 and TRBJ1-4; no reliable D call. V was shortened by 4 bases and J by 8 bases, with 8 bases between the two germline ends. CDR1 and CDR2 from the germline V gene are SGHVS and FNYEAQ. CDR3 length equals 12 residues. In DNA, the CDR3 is TGTGCCAGCAGCTCAGGCCGGGAAAAACTGTTTTTT. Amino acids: CASSSGREKLFF.

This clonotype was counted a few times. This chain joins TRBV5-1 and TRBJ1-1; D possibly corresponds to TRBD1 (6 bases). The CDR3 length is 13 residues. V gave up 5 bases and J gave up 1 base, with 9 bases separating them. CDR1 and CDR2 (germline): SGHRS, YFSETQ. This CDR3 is CASRHRENTEAFF. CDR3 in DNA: TGCGCCAGCAGGCACAGGGAGAACACTGAAGCTTTCTTT.

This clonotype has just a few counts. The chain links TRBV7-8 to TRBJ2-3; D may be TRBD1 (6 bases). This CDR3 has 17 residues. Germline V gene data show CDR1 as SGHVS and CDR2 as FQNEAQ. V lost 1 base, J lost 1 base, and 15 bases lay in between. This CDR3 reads CASSLDSLGAGTDTQYF. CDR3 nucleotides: TGTGCCAGCAGCTTAGACTCATTGGGGGCAGGCACAGATACGCAGTATTTT. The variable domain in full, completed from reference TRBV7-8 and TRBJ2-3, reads GAGVSQSPRYKVAKRGQDVALRCDPISGHVSLFWYQQALGQGPEFLTYFQNEAQLDKSGLPSDRFFAERPEGSVSTLKIQRTQQEDSAVYLCASSLDSLGAGTDTQYFGPGTRLTVL.

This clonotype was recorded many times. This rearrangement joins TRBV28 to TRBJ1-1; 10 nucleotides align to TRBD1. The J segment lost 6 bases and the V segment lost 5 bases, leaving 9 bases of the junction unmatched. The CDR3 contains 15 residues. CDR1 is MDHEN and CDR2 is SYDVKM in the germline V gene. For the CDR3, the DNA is TGTGCCAGCAGTGGATCCGGGACAGGGGAAGCTGAAGCTTTCTTT. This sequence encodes CASSGSGTGEAEAFF.

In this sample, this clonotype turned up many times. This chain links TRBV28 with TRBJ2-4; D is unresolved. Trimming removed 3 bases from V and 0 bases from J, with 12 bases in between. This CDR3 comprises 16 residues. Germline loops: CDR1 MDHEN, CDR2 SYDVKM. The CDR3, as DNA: TGTGCCAGCAGTTTGGCCGATTTTTTAGCCAAAAACATTCAGTACTTC. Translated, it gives CASSLADFLAKNIQYF.

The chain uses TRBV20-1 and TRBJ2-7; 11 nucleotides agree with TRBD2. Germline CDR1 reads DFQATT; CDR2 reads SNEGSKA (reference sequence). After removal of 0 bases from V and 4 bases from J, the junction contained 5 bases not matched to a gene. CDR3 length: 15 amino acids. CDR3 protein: CSARDETSGIYEQYF. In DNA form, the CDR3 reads TGCAGTGCTAGAGACGAGACTAGCGGGATTTACGAGCAGTACTTC.

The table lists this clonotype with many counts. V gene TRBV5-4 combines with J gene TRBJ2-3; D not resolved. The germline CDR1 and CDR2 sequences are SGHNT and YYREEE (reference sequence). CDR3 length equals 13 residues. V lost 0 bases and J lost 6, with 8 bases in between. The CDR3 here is CASSLEVADTQYF. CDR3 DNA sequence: TGTGCCAGCAGCTTGGAGGTCGCGGATACGCAGTATTTT.

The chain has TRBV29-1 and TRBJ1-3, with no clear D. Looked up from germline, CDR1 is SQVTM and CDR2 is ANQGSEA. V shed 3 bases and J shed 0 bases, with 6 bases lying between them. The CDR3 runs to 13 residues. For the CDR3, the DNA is TGCAGCGTTGATGATAACTCTGGAAACACCATATATTTT. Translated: CSVDDNSGNTIYF.

CDR3 sequence reads: CASSYWERTGEPQHF. As DNA, the CDR3 is TGTGCCAGCAGTTACTGGGAACGGACCGGGGAGCCCCAGCATTTT. This rearrangement joins TRBV6-7 to TRBJ1-5; no clear D gene. TRBV6-7 is known as an ORF, though its function is uncertain. The CDR3 runs 15 residues. V lost 1 base and J 8 bases, leaving 15 bases between the germline ends.

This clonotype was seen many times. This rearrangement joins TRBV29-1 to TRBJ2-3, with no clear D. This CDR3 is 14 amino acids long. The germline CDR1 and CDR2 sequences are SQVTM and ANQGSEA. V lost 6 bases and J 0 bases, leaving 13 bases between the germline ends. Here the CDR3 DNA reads TGCAGCGTCGACACCTCCAGAAGCACAGATACGCAGTATTTT. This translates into CSVDTSRSTDTQYF.

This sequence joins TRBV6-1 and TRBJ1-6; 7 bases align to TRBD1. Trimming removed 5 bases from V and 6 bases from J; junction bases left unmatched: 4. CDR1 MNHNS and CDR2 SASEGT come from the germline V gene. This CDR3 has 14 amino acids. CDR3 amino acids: CASSNRGGNSPLHF. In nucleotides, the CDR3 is TGTGCCAGCAGTAACAGGGGTGGTAATTCACCCCTCCACTTT.

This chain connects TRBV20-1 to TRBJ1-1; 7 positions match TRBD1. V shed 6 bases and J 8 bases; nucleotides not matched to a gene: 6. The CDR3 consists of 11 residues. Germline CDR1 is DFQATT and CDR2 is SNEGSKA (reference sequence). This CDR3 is CSALRDREAFF. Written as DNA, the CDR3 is TGCAGTGCACTCCGGGACAGAGAAGCTTTCTTT.

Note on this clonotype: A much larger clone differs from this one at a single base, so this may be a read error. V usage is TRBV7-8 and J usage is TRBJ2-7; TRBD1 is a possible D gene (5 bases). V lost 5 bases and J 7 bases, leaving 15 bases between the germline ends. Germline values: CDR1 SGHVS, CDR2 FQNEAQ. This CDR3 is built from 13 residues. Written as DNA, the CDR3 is TGTGCCAGCAGCGGGGATCAAAAGGGGGAGCAGTACTTC. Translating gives CASSGDQKGEQYF.

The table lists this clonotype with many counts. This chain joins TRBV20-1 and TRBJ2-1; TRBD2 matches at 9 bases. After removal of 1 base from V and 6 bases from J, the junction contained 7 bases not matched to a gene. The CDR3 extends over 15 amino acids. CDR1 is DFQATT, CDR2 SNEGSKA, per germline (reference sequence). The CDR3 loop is CSARVGGRARNEQFF. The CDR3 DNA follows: TGCAGTGCTAGAGTGGGCGGGAGGGCCCGCAATGAGCAGTTCTTC.

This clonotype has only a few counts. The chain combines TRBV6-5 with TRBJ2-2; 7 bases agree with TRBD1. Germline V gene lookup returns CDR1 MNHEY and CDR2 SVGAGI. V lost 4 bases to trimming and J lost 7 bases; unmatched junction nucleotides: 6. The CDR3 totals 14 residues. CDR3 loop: CASSSDRLGGELFF. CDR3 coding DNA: TGTGCCAGCAGTTCGGACAGGTTGGGCGGGGAGCTGTTTTTT.

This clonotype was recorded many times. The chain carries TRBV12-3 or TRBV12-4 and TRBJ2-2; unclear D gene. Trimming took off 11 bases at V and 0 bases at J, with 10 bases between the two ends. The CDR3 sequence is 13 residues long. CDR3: CASRGPNTGELFF. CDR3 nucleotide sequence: TGTGCCTCTAGAGGACCGAACACCGGGGAGCTGTTTTTT.

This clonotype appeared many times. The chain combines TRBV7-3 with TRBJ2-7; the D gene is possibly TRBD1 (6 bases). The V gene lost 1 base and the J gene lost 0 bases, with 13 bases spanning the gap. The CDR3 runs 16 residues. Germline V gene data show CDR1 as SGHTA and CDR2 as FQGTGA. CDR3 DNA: TGTGCCAGCAGCTTAATCAGGGGAATCAGCTCCTACGAGCAGTACTTC. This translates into CASSLIRGISSYEQYF.

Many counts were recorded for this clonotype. For the CDR3, the DNA is TGTGCCACCTTAACGGGGGAGGTCAACAATGAGCAGTTCTTC. Protein: CATLTGEVNNEQFF. The chain is built from TRBV6-8 and TRBJ2-1; D might be TRBD2 (6 bases). Germline V gives CDR1 MNHGY, CDR2 SAAAGT. The CDR3 sequence is 14 residues long. V lost 10 bases, J lost 5 bases, and 18 bases lay in between.

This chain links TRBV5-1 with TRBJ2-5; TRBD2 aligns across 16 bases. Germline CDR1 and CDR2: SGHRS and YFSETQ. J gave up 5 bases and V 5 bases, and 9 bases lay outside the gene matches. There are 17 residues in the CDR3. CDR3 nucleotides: TGCGCCAGCAGACCCGGGACTAGCGGGAGGGCCCGGGAGACCCAGTACTTC. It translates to CASRPGTSGRARETQYF. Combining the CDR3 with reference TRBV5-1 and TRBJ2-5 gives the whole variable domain KAGVTQTPRYLIKTRGQQVTLSCSPISGHRSVSWYQQTPGQGLQFLFEYFSETQRNKGNFPGRFSGRQFSNSRSEMNVSTLELGDSALYLCASRPGTSGRARETQYFGPGTRLLVL.

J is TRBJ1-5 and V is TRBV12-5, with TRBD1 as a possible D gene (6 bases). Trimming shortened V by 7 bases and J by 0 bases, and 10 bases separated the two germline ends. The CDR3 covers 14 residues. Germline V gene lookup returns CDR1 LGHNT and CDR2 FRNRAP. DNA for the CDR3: TGTGCTAGTGCAAAGGACAGTAGCAATCAGCCCCAGCATTTT. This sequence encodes CASAKDSSNQPQHF.

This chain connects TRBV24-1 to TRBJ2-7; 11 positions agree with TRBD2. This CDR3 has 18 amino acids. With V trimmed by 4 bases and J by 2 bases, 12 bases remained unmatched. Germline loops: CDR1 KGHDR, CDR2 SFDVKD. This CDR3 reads CATSDPGTSGLAPYEQYF. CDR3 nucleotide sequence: TGTGCCACCAGTGACCCCGGGACTAGCGGACTAGCCCCCTACGAGCAGTACTTC.

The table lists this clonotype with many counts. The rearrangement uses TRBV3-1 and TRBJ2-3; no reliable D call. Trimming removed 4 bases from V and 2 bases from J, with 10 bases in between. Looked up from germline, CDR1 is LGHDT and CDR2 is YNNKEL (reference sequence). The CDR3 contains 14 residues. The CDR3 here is CASSPGGITDTQYF. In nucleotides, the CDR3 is TGTGCCAGCAGCCCCGGCGGCATCACAGATACGCAGTATTTT.

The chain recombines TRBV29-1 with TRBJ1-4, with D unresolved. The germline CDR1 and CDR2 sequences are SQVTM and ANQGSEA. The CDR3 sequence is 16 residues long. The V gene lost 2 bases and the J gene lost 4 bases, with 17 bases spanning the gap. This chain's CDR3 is CSVEPGRADNNEKLFF. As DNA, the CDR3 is TGCAGCGTTGAACCAGGAAGGGCAGATAATAATGAAAAACTGTTTTTT. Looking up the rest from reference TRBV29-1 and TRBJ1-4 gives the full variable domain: SAVISQKPSRDICQRGTSLTIQCQVDSQVTMMFWYRQQPGQSLTLIATANQGSEATYESGFVIDKFPISRPNLTFSTLTVSNMSPEDSSIYLCSVEPGRADNNEKLFFGSGTQLSVL.